One and the same sample provided the 12 T cell receptor beta chains below, sequenced in a study of blood T cell repertoires in COVID-19. Assay used: immunoSEQ multiplex PCR; TCRdb lists only in-frame clones, some missing. This sample carries roughly 170,000 clones, about four fifths of them seen once, and the ten largest clones take 7.5% to 8.5%. The specimen was peripheral blood. The receptors derive from a woman in her sixties with COVID-19, enrolled during active disease.

The rearrangement links TRBV5-1 to TRBJ1-4; 10 nucleotides align to TRBD1. This CDR3 spans 15 amino acids. The J segment lost 6 bases and the V segment lost 0 bases, leaving 2 bases of the junction unmatched. The germline gives CDR1 SGHRS, CDR2 YFSETQ. CDR3 sequence reads: CASSLGQGAHEKLFF. The CDR3 bases are TGCGCCAGCAGCTTGGGACAGGGGGCGCATGAAAAACTGTTTTTT.

The V call is TRBV19, the J call TRBJ2-1; weak D call: TRBD1 (5 bases). This CDR3 contains 15 residues. The germline gives CDR1 LNHDA, CDR2 SQIVND (reference sequence). V was cut by 6 bases and J by 7 bases, with 19 bases left in between. For the CDR3, the DNA is TGTGCCAGTAGCTCCAGGTGGCCGACAGATAATGAGCAGTTCTTC. It codes for CASSSRWPTDNEQFF.

This sequence joins TRBV15 and TRBJ2-5; TRBD2 might be the D (6 bases). Germline V gene lookup returns CDR1 LNHNV and CDR2 YYDKDF (reference sequence). V was shortened by 5 bases and J by 2 bases, with 9 bases between the two germline ends. This CDR3 contains 13 residues. CDR3 sequence (DNA): TGTGCCACCAGCGGGGGGTGGCAAGAGACCCAGTACTTC. As protein: CATSGGWQETQYF.

This chain connects TRBV5-6 to TRBJ2-6; weak D call: TRBD1 (6 bases). V was cut by 1 base and J by 0 bases, with 11 bases left in between. The germline V gene encodes CDR1 SGHDT and CDR2 YYEEEE. CDR3 length: 17 residues. CDR3 loop: CASSLRGRGSGANVLTF. The CDR3 bases are TGTGCCAGCAGCTTGCGCGGCAGGGGCTCTGGGGCCAACGTCCTGACTTTC.

The gene calls are TRBV6-5 and TRBJ1-5, with D unresolved. The germline CDR1 and CDR2 sequences are MNHEY and SVGAGI. The CDR3 runs to 12 residues. V lost 4 bases and J 9 bases, leaving 10 bases between the germline ends. The CDR3, as DNA: TGTGCCAGCAGTTCTGGGAGTCCGCCCCAGCATTTT. Its translation is CASSSGSPPQHF.

The chain is built from TRBV29-1 and TRBJ1-1; no firm D call. This CDR3 is 13 amino acids long. Trimming removed 5 bases at V and 5 bases at J, with 15 bases between. Germline V gene data show CDR1 as SQVTM and CDR2 as ANQGSEA. The CDR3 sequence: CSVSAAGGTEAFF. Written as DNA, the CDR3 is TGCAGCGTTTCCGCGGCTGGAGGGACTGAAGCTTTCTTT.

This chain joins TRBV29-1 and TRBJ2-7, with D unclear. Germline CDR1 is SQVTM and CDR2 is ANQGSEA. With 4 bases removed from V and 6 bases from J, the gap between germline ends came to 13 bases. This CDR3 spans 12 amino acids. The DNA of the CDR3 is TGCAGCGTTGGAACTTTCCCTTTCGAGCAGTACTTC. It translates to CSVGTFPFEQYF.

This sequence joins TRBV6-2 or TRBV6-3 and TRBJ2-3; the D is unclear. CDR1 is MNHEY and CDR2 is SVGEGT in the germline V gene. Trimming shortened V by 4 bases and J by 4 bases, and 6 bases separated the two germline ends. The CDR3 covers 12 residues. CDR3 residues: CASSSIPDTQYF. The DNA for the CDR3 is TGTGCCAGCAGTTCAATCCCAGATACGCAGTATTTT.

The count of this clone is one. The chain is built from TRBV6-5 and TRBJ2-1; 8 bases line up with TRBD1. J was trimmed by 4 bases and V by 5 bases; bases with no gene match: 1. Germline loops: CDR1 MNHEY, CDR2 SVGAGI. The CDR3 runs to 13 residues. The CDR3 spells CASSRTGYNEQFF. DNA of the CDR3: TGTGCCAGCAGTAGGACAGGGTACAATGAGCAGTTCTTC.

This clone was observed once. J is TRBJ2-7 and V is TRBV29-1, with 10 bases aligning to TRBD1. The CDR3 consists of 21 residues. J gave up 3 bases and V 6 bases, and 29 bases lay outside the gene matches. The germline CDR1 and CDR2 sequences are SQVTM and ANQGSEA. For the CDR3, the DNA is TGCAGCGTAGCCGGGACAGGGGCTAGGTTTGGGGAGTCCGGGAGTTTCTACGAGCAGTACTTC. Translating gives CSVAGTGARFGESGSFYEQYF.

This clone was seen a handful of times. This rearrangement joins TRBV5-1 to TRBJ2-5; TRBD2 matches 9 bases. The CDR3 spans 14 residues. Germline-derived CDR1 and CDR2 are SGHRS and YFSETQ. V lost 6 bases to trimming and J lost 3 bases; unmatched junction nucleotides: 6. The CDR3 nucleotides are TGCGCCAGCAAGGCTAGCGGGGTGAAAGAGACCCAGTACTTC. It specifies CASKASGVKETQYF.

The J gene is TRBJ1-1, the V gene TRBV29-1; 9 bases align to TRBD1. The CDR3 has 13 amino acids. V gave up 7 bases and J gave up 4 bases; unmatched junction bases: 7. Germline values: CDR1 SQVTM, CDR2 ANQGSEA. As DNA, the CDR3 is TGCAGCGCTCCGGACAGGGGAAGCACTGAAGCTTTCTTT. This gives the protein CSAPDRGSTEAFF.